A single sample gave rise to the 26 T cell receptor beta chains below, sequenced in a study of regulatory T cells in long-lasting Graves disease. Assembly of TCR beta libraries relied on iRepertoire HTBI primers together with Arm-PCR of CDR3 regions. TCRdb itself ran the multiplex PCR reads through MiXCR, one entry per CDR3 protein. The sample has 350,000 to 550,000 distinct CDR3 sequences, around 14% seen once; the top ten hold roughly 17%. The sample's time point: newly diagnosed GD, antithyroid drugs for less than 3 months. RNA extracted from PBMCs served as the sequencing template. These same records also appear under a second study, on T cells in Graves' hyperthyroidism and ophthalmopathy.

Material: peripheral blood mononuclear cells (PBMCs), obtained at new diagnosis, from a patient treated with antithyroid drugs. Source of these receptors: a woman in her 30s with Graves disease.

This clonotype has at least ten counts. This chain joins TRBV15 and TRBJ2-1; 15 nucleotides align to TRBD2. V shed 1 base, J shed 7 bases, and the junction held 2 bases outside the gene matches. The CDR3 has 16 amino acids. Germline loops: CDR1 LNHNV, CDR2 YYDKDF (reference sequence). The CDR3 DNA reads as TGTGCCACCAGCAGAGTGGGGACTAGCGGGAGGAATGAGCAGTTCTTC. This codes for CATSRVGTSGRNEQFF.

This clonotype was seen more than once but under ten times. CDR3 loop: CAWIRPGENEQYF. CDR3 coding DNA: TGTGCCTGGATAAGACCAGGAGAGAACGAGCAGTACTTC. The J gene is TRBJ2-7, the V gene TRBV30, with D hard to call. The germline V and J ends were trimmed by 4 bases and 5 bases, with 15 bases remaining between them. Germline V CDR1 and CDR2: GTSNPN, SVGIG (reference sequence). This CDR3 has 13 amino acids.

This clonotype has at least ten counts. V usage is TRBV19 and J usage is TRBJ1-4; 8 nucleotides match TRBD1. The CDR3 contains 17 residues. Losses at the gene ends were 5 bases for V and 0 bases for J; bases not matched to a gene: 8. CDR1 is LNHDA, CDR2 SQIVND, per germline (reference sequence). The DNA of the CDR3 is TGTGCCAGTAGTCTGGACAGGGAACCATCAACTAATGAAAAACTGTTTTTT. Amino acids: CASSLDREPSTNEKLFF.

This clonotype was counted between two and nine times. The chain couples TRBV19 to TRBJ1-1; tentatively, D is TRBD1 (5 bases). V shed 0 bases and J shed 4 bases, with 15 bases lying between them. Per germline, CDR1 LNHDA and CDR2 SQIVND (reference sequence). CDR3 length: 16 amino acids. The CDR3 here is CASSIDLAGRITEAFF. CDR3 in DNA: TGTGCCAGTAGTATAGATCTTGCAGGGAGAATCACTGAAGCTTTCTTT.

In this sample, this clonotype turned up many times. The chain uses TRBV29-1 and TRBJ2-2; unclear D gene. CDR3 size: 15 residues. The germline V gene encodes CDR1 SQVTM and CDR2 ANQGSEA. V was trimmed by 4 bases and J by 0 bases, leaving 12 bases between them. The CDR3 loop is CSVVQTSANTGELFF. The CDR3 DNA sequence: TGCAGCGTTGTCCAGACAAGTGCGAACACCGGGGAGCTGTTTTTT.

This clonotype was detected once. With a much larger clone just one base away, this may be a read error. J is TRBJ2-1 and V is TRBV7-9, with 9 bases identical to TRBD1. The CDR3 runs to 15 residues. Germline CDR1 is SEHNR and CDR2 is FQNEAQ (reference sequence). The CDR3 loop reads CTSSQRQGGHNEQFF. The DNA for the CDR3 is TGTACCAGCAGTCAGCGACAGGGGGGACACAATGAGCAGTTCTTC.

This clonotype occurred many times. J is TRBJ1-1 and V is TRBV18, with D perhaps matching TRBD1 (6 bases). V shed 5 bases and J shed 11 bases, with 27 bases lying between them. The germline V gene has CDR1 KGHSH and CDR2 LQKENI. This CDR3 region has 16 residues. CDR3 in DNA: TGTGCCAGCTCATTGTATCAGGGGATCGTCAAGAGCGAGGCTTTCTTT. Its protein is CASSLYQGIVKSEAFF.

This clonotype was seen more than once but under ten times. The chain links TRBV19 to TRBJ2-7; 8 bases agree with TRBD1. Per germline, CDR1 LNHDA and CDR2 SQIVND (reference sequence). Germline trimming cut 7 bases from V and 6 bases from J; bases unmatched to any gene: 14. This CDR3 contains 15 residues. CDR3 DNA sequence: TGTGCCAGTACCGACCTTTCCGGACAGGGATCCGAGCAGTACTTC. Translation gives CASTDLSGQGSEQYF.

The sample holds many counts of this clonotype. The chain is built from TRBV20-1 and TRBJ1-4; 7 nucleotides align to TRBD1. Trimming cost V 3 bases and J 8 bases; bases outside gene matches: 6. The germline V gene has CDR1 DFQATT and CDR2 SNEGSKA (reference sequence). This CDR3 is built from 13 residues. The CDR3 loop is CSASYRGGEKLFF. In DNA, the CDR3 is TGCAGTGCTAGTTACAGGGGAGGCGAAAAACTGTTTTTT.

As concerns this clonotype: One end of the junction fails to match germline, which may point to a read error. The chain links TRBV24-1 to TRBJ2-1, with TRBD2 identical over 14 bases. The CDR3 contains 17 residues. Germline V gene sequence: CDR1 KGHDR, CDR2 SFDVKD. CDR3 sequence (DNA): TGTGCCACCAGTGATCACAAGGGACTAGCGGGAGTGGAAGAGCAGCTCTTC. Protein product: CATSDHKGLAGVEEQLF.

This clonotype has ten or more counts. Compared with germline, one end of the junction differs, possibly owing to a read error. The J gene is TRBJ2-1, the V gene TRBV5-1; D is undetermined. Germline CDR1 reads SGHRS; CDR2 reads YFSETQ. The CDR3 runs 12 residues. Here the CDR3 reads CASSLSPDEQFF. As DNA, the CDR3 is TGTGCCAGCAGCTTAAGCCCGGATGAGCAGTTCTTC.

The sample holds many counts of this clonotype. The chain employs TRBV28 and TRBJ2-5; 7 bases fit TRBD2. The CDR3 runs 12 residues. Germline trimming cut 8 bases from V and 4 bases from J; bases unmatched to any gene: 4. Germline-derived CDR1 and CDR2 are MDHEN and SYDVKM. This CDR3 reads CASRDYLETQYF. Here the CDR3 DNA reads TGTGCCAGCCGGGACTACCTAGAGACCCAGTACTTC. Drawing the rest from reference TRBV28 and TRBJ2-5, the complete variable domain is DVKVTQSSRYLVKRTGEKVFLECVQDMDHENMFWYRQDPGLGLRLIYFSYDVKMKEKGDIPEGYSVSREKKERFSLILESASTNQTSMYLCASRDYLETQYFGPGTRLLVL.

In this sample, this clonotype turned up many times. This chain's CDR3 is CATSDLGTRNTGELFF. CDR3 DNA: TGTGCCACCAGTGATTTGGGGACCCGGAACACCGGGGAGCTGTTTTTT. The chain is built from TRBV24-1 and TRBJ2-2; D possibly matches TRBD1 or TRBD2 (5 bases each). V shed 0 bases and J shed 1 base, with 8 bases lying between them. This CDR3 spans 16 amino acids. The germline CDR1 and CDR2 sequences are KGHDR and SFDVKD.

This clonotype was detected a few times. The gene calls are TRBV19 and TRBJ2-1, with 7 bases fitting TRBD2. The DNA end lines up better with TRBJ2-5; the J call may be wrong. Germline loops: CDR1 LNHDA, CDR2 SQIVND (reference sequence). CDR3 size: 16 residues. In nucleotides, the CDR3 is TGTGCCAGCTCTCATCTTAAGCGGGATGGTAAAGAGACCCAGTACTTC. This encodes CASSHLKRDGKETQYF.

The J gene is TRBJ1-1, the V gene TRBV6-1; D uncertain. The CDR3 loop spans 12 amino acids. Trimming pared 7 bases from V and 7 bases from J, leaving 13 bases between. Germline CDR1 is MNHNS and CDR2 is SASEGT. The CDR3 DNA is TGTGCCAGCACCGAAGGTAGCGGTGAAGCTTTCTTT. It encodes CASTEGSGEAFF.

In its sample, this clonotype was seen many times. V usage is TRBV4-1 and J usage is TRBJ1-5; tentatively, D is TRBD1 (6 bases). The CDR3 covers 19 residues. Per the germline V gene, CDR1 is MGHRA and CDR2 is YSYEKL. V lost 2 bases and J lost 1, with 21 bases in between. This chain's CDR3 is CASSQPKAGGPLSNQPQHF. The CDR3 DNA reads as TGCGCCAGCAGCCAACCCAAGGCCGGGGGGCCCTTGAGCAATCAGCCCCAGCATTTT.

Ten or more counts support this clonotype. The CDR3 loop is CASSPGTGAYNEQFF. In nucleotides, the CDR3 is TGTGCCAGCAGCCCCGGGACAGGGGCCTACAATGAGCAGTTCTTC. This chain links TRBV11-2 with TRBJ2-1; 10 positions agree with TRBD1. Germline trimming cut 5 bases from V and 2 bases from J; bases unmatched to any gene: 3. This CDR3 is 15 amino acids long. The germline gives CDR1 SGHAT, CDR2 FQNNGV.

This clonotype appeared many times. This sequence joins TRBV20-1 and TRBJ2-1, with 7 bases lining up with TRBD1. Germline V gene lookup returns CDR1 DFQATT and CDR2 SNEGSKA (reference sequence). Trimming removed 0 bases from V and 1 base from J; junction bases left unmatched: 18. This CDR3 contains 20 residues. CDR3 sequence: CSARDRGTRQGWTSYNEQFF. CDR3 nucleotide sequence: TGCAGTGCTAGAGATCGAGGTACGAGACAGGGTTGGACTTCCTACAATGAGCAGTTCTTC.

This clonotype was seen many times. The chain couples TRBV18 to TRBJ2-1, with 7 bases identical to TRBD2. Germline CDR1 is KGHSH and CDR2 is LQKENI. J was trimmed by 0 bases and V by 8 bases; bases with no gene match: 7. CDR3 length: 15 amino acids. CDR3 protein: CASSPRGSSYNEQFF. DNA of the CDR3: TGTGCCAGCAGCCCGCGGGGGAGCTCCTACAATGAGCAGTTCTTC.

Details on this clonotype: A much larger clone is a single base away; this may be a read error. The rearrangement uses TRBV12-5 and TRBJ1-1; tentatively, D is TRBD1 (5 bases). Deletions cut 6 bases from V and 1 base from J, with 12 bases between. The CDR3 loop spans 14 amino acids. The germline V gene encodes CDR1 LGHNT and CDR2 FRNRAP. The CDR3 sequence is CASGGGGRNTEAFF. In nucleotides, the CDR3 is TGTGCTAGTGGCGGGGGGGGTAGGAACACTGAAGCTTTCTTT.

This clonotype was recorded at least ten times. The rearrangement uses TRBV30 and TRBJ2-3, with TRBD2 identical over 11 bases. CDR3 length: 15 amino acids. J was trimmed by 6 bases and V by 2 bases; bases with no gene match: 7. Germline-derived CDR1 and CDR2 are GTSNPN and SVGIG (reference sequence). In nucleotides, the CDR3 is TGTGCCTGGAGTCCAACTAGCGGGAGTAAGGATACGCAGTATTTT. This sequence encodes CAWSPTSGSKDTQYF.

The V gene is TRBV20-1, the J gene TRBJ2-2, with TRBD2 identical over 9 bases. There are 16 residues in the CDR3. V lost 0 bases, J lost 4 bases, and 6 bases stayed unmatched. The germline V gene encodes CDR1 DFQATT and CDR2 SNEGSKA (reference sequence). Here the CDR3 DNA reads TGCAGTGCTAGAGATCGGGCGGGAGGGAGCACCGGGGAGCTGTTTTTT. Residues: CSARDRAGGSTGELFF.

This clonotype has just a few counts. V gene TRBV9 combines with J gene TRBJ2-7; D possibly uses TRBD1 or TRBD2 (6 bases each). The CDR3 sequence is 15 residues long. The germline V and J ends were trimmed by 0 bases and 0 bases, with 10 bases remaining between them. Germline assignment: CDR1 SGDLS and CDR2 YYNGEE. Written as DNA, the CDR3 is TGTGCCAGCAGCGTAGAGGGGGGTAGCTCCTACGAGCAGTACTTC. Translating it yields CASSVEGGSSYEQYF.

The table lists this clonotype with many counts. An end of the junction differs from the germline gene, which may be a read error. The CDR3 nucleotides read TGCGCCAGCAGCCCGCCCCGGGAGACCCAGTACTTC. This translates into CASSPPRETQYF. The chain couples TRBV18 to TRBJ2-5; no firm D call. Germline-derived CDR1 and CDR2 are KGHSH and LQKENI. The CDR3 runs to 12 residues. The variable domain in full, with the rest retrieved from reference TRBV18 and TRBJ2-5, is NAGVMQNPRHLVRRRGQEARLRCSPMKGHSHVYWYRQLPEEGLKFMVYLQKENIIDESGMPKERFSAEFPKEGPSILRIQQVVRGDSAAYFCASSPPRETQYFGPGTRLLVL.

This clonotype was recorded at least ten times. This rearrangement joins TRBV28 to TRBJ2-5; 12 bases align to TRBD2. The CDR3 is 17 amino acids. V was clipped by 3 bases and J by 5 bases; unmatched bases: 10. The germline V gene encodes CDR1 MDHEN and CDR2 SYDVKM. The CDR3 here is CASSFRLAGGPWETQYF. The DNA of the CDR3 is TGTGCCAGCAGTTTTCGTCTAGCGGGAGGGCCGTGGGAGACCCAGTACTTC.

This clonotype occurred many times. The chain uses TRBV28 and TRBJ1-5; D is uncertain. The CDR3 has 13 residues. Germline CDR1 reads MDHEN; CDR2 reads SYDVKM. Trimming left V 5 bases short and J 4 bases short, with 9 bases between. CDR3 in DNA: TGTGCCAGCAGTACCCTAATGAATCAGCCCCAGCATTTT. Translating gives CASSTLMNQPQHF.